The subject of this entry is one T cell receptor beta chain. This clonotype was seen at least ten times. Its cognate antigen has yet to be identified. Base-call qualities are not available, and no considerably larger clone is one nucleotide away. The time point label for this specimen denotes: newly diagnosed GD, antithyroid drugs for less than 3 months. RNA was extracted from PBMCs in TRIzol for both TCR sequencing and RNA sequencing. Graves' disease was diagnosed according to American Thyroid Association guidelines. Recruitment of patients was carried out at an endocrinology department in Xi'an, China. Each patient gave 7 to 9.5 milliliters of peripheral blood, collected in an EDTA anticoagulant tube. Ficoll Paque Plus density gradient separation was used to isolate PBMCs, and no further T cell sorting was performed. An Agilent 2100 Bioanalyzer and agarose gel were used to check RNA quality, while a NanoDrop 2000 measured RNA concentration.

The CDR3 goes from the cysteine to the phenylalanine over 15 residues. The CDR3 DNA has 45 bases and is translated from base 1. For this chain, trimming is 5 bases at the V end and 3 bases at the J end, and the number of junction bases without a gene match is 6. According to the germline V gene (reference sequence), CDR1 reads SEHNR and CDR2 reads FQNEAQ. Receptor amplification or capture employed multiplex PCR. Sequencing took place on an Illumina HiSeq 4000. CDR3 regions were amplified by Arm-PCR with iRepertoire HTBI primers to construct TCR beta libraries. PCR products were gel purified before sequencing. The authors' analysis ran thus. Gene usage analysis of CDR3 amino acid clonotypes relied on the 55 to 80 TRBV and over 13 TRBJ segments identified across samples. COPE and FqMerger were used to merge filtered high-quality paired reads into contigs. BLAST was used to align contigs to IMGT TRBV, TRBD and TRBJ reference genes, and CDR3 was defined according to IMGT. Any clonotype with a frequency above 0.1% was counted as a highly expanded clone. Repertoire diversity was measured by Shannon entropy, and V-J evenness by the Gini coefficient. A clonotype was considered public if more than one individual shared it. Using fastp trimming at Q25 and MiXCR clonotype assembly, TCRdb reanalyzed the public sequencing data and kept in-frame beta chains. Records with the same CDR3 protein are collapsed into one entry carrying the most frequent genes and DNA. Here the V and J calls rest on TCRdb's processing, not on the authors' analysis. The sample table lists some 250,000 distinct CDR3 sequences, around 16% of them with a count of one. The ten largest clones represent roughly a fifth of the sample.

This specimen belongs to a study of regulatory T cells in long-lasting Graves disease (dated by TCRdb to the early 2020s). With regard to the full study: Antithyroid drugs had been taken for less than 3 months by newly diagnosed Graves' disease patients. Peripheral blood TCR sequencing and RNA sequencing compared persistent Graves' disease patients with newly diagnosed Graves' disease patients. The study took place in China and was registered as a clinical trial. A total of 33 samples underwent TCR sequencing: approximately 13 from persistent and roughly 20 from newly diagnosed Graves' disease patients.

Points the paper makes about the study in general: A larger number of public clonotypes was shared among persistent patients (more than 2,500) than among newly diagnosed patients (around 970). The authors acknowledged the small sample size as a limitation that may reduce accuracy. Sequencing and analysis were limited to the TCR beta chain. Only peripheral blood was studied, because thyroid tissue, the primary lesion, was inaccessible. TRBV28, TRBJ1-2 and TRBJ2-5 were preferentially used in persistent disease, while TRBV20-1 and TRBJ2-1 were favored in newly diagnosed disease. Compared with newly diagnosed patients, patients with persistent Graves' disease had lower TCR Shannon entropy and fewer highly expanded clones, which suggests clonal expansion.

This chain joins TRBV7-9 to TRBJ2-7, with 11 junctional bases fitting TRBD2. Sample: peripheral blood mononuclear cells (PBMCs), taken at new diagnosis, from a patient treated with antithyroid drugs. The clonotype originates from a female donor with Graves disease. The DNA reads as follows: TGTGCCAGCAGCATGCCAACTAGCGGGAGCTACGAGCAGTACTTC. Its product reads: CASSMPTSGSYEQYF.